This is a list of T cell receptor beta chains from one sample in a study of blood T cell repertoires in COVID-19. Data came from immunoSEQ multiplex PCR; TCRdb stores just in-frame clones and leaves some out. The sample holds about 68,000 clones, more than 70% seen once. Input material: peripheral blood. These receptors all stem from a man aged 50-59 years with acute or convalescent COVID-19. Each CDR3 is given with its conserved first and last residue.

CDR3: CASGIDRTFSGNTIYF
J: TRBJ1-3
V: TRBV28

CDR3: CASSPTGPNEKLFF
J: TRBJ1-4
V: TRBV6-5

CDR3: CASSSLRVPNTEAFF
J: TRBJ1-1
V: TRBV7-9

CDR3: CSVEEADDYRDTQYF
J: TRBJ2-3
V: TRBV29-1

CDR3: CASSLAGGHEQYF
J: TRBJ2-7
V: TRBV11-3

CDR3: CTVNYEGNTEAFF
J: TRBJ1-1
V: TRBV29-1

CDR3: CASSETAYTYYGYTF
J: TRBJ1-2
V: TRBV6-1

CDR3: CASSYRETYF
J: TRBJ2-7
V: TRBV28

CDR3: CASSYGRQNTGELFF
J: TRBJ2-2
V: TRBV6-6

CDR3: CASSSILAGYEQYF
J: TRBJ2-7
V: TRBV5-6

CDR3: CASSPPQGAFYGYTF
J: TRBJ1-2
V: TRBV5-6

CDR3: CASSPQTTGTANYGYTF
J: TRBJ1-2
V: TRBV19

CDR3: CASSQGQGNYEQYF
J: TRBJ2-7
V: TRBV14

CDR3: CATSDRGTGRQPQHF
J: TRBJ1-5
V: TRBV24-1

CDR3: CASSPLTPGTQYF
J: TRBJ2-3
V: TRBV3-1/TRBV3-2

CDR3: CASSLRGEKLFF
J: TRBJ1-4
V: TRBV11-2

CDR3: CASSPGDSYEQYF
J: TRBJ2-7
V: TRBV11-3

CDR3: CASSQVSGDGYTF
J: TRBJ1-2
V: TRBV4-1

CDR3: CASRLLETQYF
J: TRBJ2-5
V: TRBV2

CDR3: CASSRTGVAGELFF
J: TRBJ2-2
V: TRBV6-5